Listed below are T cell receptor beta chains from one sample, sequenced in a study of regulatory dendritic cells for organ transplantation. Here immunoSEQ multiplex PCR was the method, and the copy in TCRdb shows in-frame clones only, minus some. The repertoire holds some 29,000 clones, with roughly four fifths as singletons. Sequencing was carried out using naive CD4+ T cells from blood. These receptors originate from a human donor in good health. The conserved cysteine and the conserved F or W are not part of the CDR3 here.

V: TRBV27; J: TRBJ2-7; CDR3: ASRGTVEYEQY
V: TRBV7-2; J: TRBJ2-7; CDR3: ASSIGQEKSYEQY
V: TRBV4-3; J: TRBJ1-6; CDR3: ASSQVPQGNSPLH
V: TRBV6-1; J: TRBJ1-5; CDR3: ASSRDRTNQPQH
V: TRBV2; J: TRBJ1-6; CDR3: GGRENSPLH
V: TRBV7-6; J: TRBJ2-7; CDR3: ASSSTGGGQY
V: TRBV6-5; J: TRBJ2-7; CDR3: ASRREFSYEQY
V: TRBV7-7; J: TRBJ2-5; CDR3: ASSLAPEETQY
V: TRBV9; J: TRBJ1-6; CDR3: ASSAGIPPLH
V: TRBV7-3; J: TRBJ1-6; CDR3: ASSLTGQGSNSPLH
V: TRBV4-1; J: TRBJ2-5; CDR3: ASSQGRGGWDQETQY